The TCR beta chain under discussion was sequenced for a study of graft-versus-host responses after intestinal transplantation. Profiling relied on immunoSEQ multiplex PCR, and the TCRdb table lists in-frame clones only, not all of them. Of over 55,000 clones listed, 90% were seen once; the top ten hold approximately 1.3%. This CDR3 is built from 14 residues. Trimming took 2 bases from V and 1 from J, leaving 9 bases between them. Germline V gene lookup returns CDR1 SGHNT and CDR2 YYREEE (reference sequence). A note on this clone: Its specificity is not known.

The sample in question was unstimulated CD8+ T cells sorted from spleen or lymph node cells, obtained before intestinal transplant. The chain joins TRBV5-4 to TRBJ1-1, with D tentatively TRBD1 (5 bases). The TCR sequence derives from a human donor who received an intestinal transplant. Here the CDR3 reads CASSFGGANTEAFF. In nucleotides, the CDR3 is TGTGCCAGCAGCTTTGGAGGGGCGAACACTGAAGCTTTCTTT.